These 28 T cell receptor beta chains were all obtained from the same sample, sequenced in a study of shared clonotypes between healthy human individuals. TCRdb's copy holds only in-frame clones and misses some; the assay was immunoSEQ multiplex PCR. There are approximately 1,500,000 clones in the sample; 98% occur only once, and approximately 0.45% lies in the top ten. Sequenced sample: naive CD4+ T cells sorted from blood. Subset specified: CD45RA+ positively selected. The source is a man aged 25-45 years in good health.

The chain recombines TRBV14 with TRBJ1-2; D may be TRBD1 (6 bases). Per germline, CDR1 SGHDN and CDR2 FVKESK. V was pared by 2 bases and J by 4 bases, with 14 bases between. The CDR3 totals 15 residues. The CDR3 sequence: CASSQFSGGAYGYTF. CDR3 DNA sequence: TGTGCCAGCAGCCAATTCTCGGGGGGCGCCTATGGCTACACCTTC.

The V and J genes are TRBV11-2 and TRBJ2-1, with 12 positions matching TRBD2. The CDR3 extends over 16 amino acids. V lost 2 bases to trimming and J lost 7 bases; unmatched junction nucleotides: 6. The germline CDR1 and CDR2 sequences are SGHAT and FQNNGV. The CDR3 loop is CASSLSLAGGRNEQFF. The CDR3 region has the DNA TGTGCCAGCAGCTTATCACTAGCGGGAGGTAGGAATGAGCAGTTCTTC.

Written as DNA, the CDR3 is TGTGCCAGCAGTGAGGTTTCGGCAGTCGAAAAACTGTTTTTT. Protein sequence: CASSEVSAVEKLFF. The V call is TRBV28, the J call TRBJ1-4; D call uncertain. Germline loops: CDR1 MDHEN, CDR2 SYDVKM. Trimming stripped 5 bases from V and 8 bases from J, with 15 bases between. The CDR3 covers 14 residues.

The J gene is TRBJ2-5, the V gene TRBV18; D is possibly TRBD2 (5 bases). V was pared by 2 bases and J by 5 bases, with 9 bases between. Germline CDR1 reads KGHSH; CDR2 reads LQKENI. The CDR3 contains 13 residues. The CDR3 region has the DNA TGTGCCAGCTCACCAAAGAGGGAGGAGACCCAGTACTTC. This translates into CASSPKREETQYF.

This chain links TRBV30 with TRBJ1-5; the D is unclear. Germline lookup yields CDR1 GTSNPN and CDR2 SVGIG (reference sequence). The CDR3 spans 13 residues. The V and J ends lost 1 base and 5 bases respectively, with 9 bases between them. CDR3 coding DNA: TGTGCCTGGAGTGGACGGACGGATCAGCCCCAGCATTTT. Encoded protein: CAWSGRTDQPQHF. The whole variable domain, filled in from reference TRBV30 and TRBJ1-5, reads SQTIHQWPATLVQPVGSPLSLECTVEGTSNPNLYWYRQAAGRGLQLLFYSVGIGQISSEVPQNLSASRPQDRQFILSSKKLLLSDSGFYLCAWSGRTDQPQHFGDGTRLSIL.

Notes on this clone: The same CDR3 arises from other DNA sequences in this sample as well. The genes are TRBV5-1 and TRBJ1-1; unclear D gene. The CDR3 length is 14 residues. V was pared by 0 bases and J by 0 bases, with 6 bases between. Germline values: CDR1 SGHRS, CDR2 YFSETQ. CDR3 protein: CASSLEGMNTEAFF. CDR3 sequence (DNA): TGCGCCAGCAGCTTGGAAGGGATGAACACTGAAGCTTTCTTT. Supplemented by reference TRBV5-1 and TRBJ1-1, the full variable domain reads KAGVTQTPRYLIKTRGQQVTLSCSPISGHRSVSWYQQTPGQGLQFLFEYFSETQRNKGNFPGRFSGRQFSNSRSEMNVSTLELGDSALYLCASSLEGMNTEAFFGQGTRLTVV.

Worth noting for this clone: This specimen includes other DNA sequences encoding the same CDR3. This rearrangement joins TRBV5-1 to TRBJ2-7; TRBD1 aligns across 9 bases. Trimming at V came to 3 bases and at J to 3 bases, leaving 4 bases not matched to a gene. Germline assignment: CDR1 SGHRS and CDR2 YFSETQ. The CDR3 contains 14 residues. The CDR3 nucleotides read TGCGCCAGCAGCTCGGACAGGGGTAGCTACGAGCAGTACTTC. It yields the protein CASSSDRGSYEQYF.

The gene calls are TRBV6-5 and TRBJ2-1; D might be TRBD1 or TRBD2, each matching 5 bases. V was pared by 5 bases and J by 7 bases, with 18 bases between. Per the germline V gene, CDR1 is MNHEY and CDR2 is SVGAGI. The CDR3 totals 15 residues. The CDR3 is CASSVGVLGRNEQFF. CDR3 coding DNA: TGTGCCAGCAGTGTAGGGGTTCTTGGGAGAAATGAGCAGTTCTTC.

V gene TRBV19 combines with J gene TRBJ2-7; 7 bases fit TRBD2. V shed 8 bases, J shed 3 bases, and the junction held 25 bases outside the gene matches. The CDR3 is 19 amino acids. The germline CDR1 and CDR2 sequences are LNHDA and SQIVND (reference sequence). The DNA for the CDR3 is TGTGCCAGTCCGGGGGAGGGCGTCTCACGGCAGGGTGGCCTCTACGAGCAGTACTTC. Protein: CASPGEGVSRQGGLYEQYF. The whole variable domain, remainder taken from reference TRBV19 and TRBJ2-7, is DGGITQSPKYLFRKEGQNVTLSCEQNLNHDAMYWYRQDPGQGLRLIYYSQIVNDFQKGDIAEGYSVSREKKESFPLTVTSAQKNPTAFYLCASPGEGVSRQGGLYEQYFGPGTRLTVT.

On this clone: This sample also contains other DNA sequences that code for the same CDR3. The CDR3 coding sequence is TGTGCCAGCAGCCAAGGACTCTCCTACGAGCAGTACTTC. Amino acid sequence: CASSQGLSYEQYF. The V and J genes are TRBV28 and TRBJ2-7, with D perhaps matching TRBD2 (5 bases). Trimming shortened V by 6 bases and J by 0 bases, and 9 bases separated the two germline ends. The CDR3 contains 13 residues. Germline V gene sequence: CDR1 MDHEN, CDR2 SYDVKM.

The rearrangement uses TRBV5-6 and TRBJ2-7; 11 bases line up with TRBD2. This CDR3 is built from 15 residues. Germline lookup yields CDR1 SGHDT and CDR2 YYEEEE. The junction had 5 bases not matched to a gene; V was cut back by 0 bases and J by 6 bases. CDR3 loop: CASSLATSGNGEQYF. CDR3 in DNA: TGTGCCAGCAGCTTGGCGACTAGCGGGAATGGCGAGCAGTACTTC.

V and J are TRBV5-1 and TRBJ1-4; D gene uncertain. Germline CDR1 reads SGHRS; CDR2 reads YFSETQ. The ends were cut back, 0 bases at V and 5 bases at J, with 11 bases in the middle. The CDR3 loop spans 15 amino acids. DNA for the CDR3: TGCGCCAGCAGCTTGGGCAGTCGCTCAAATGAAAAACTGTTTTTT. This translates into CASSLGSRSNEKLFF.

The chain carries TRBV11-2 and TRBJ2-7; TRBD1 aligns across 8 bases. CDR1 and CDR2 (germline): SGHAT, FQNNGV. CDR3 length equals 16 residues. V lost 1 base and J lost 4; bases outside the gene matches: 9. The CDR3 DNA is TGTGCCAGCAGCTTAGGGCTGGGCCAGGGGGCTTACGAGCAGTACTTC. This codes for CASSLGLGQGAYEQYF.

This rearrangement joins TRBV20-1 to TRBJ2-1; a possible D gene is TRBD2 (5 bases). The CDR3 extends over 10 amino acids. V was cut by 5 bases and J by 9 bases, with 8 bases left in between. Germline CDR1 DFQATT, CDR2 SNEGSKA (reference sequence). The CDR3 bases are TGCAGTGCTCTTAGCGTTGAGCAGTTCTTC. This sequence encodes CSALSVEQFF.

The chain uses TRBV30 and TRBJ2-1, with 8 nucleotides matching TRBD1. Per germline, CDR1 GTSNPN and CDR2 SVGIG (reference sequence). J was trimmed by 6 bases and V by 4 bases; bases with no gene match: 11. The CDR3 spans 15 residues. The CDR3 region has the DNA TGTGCCTGGACCCTACATTTGGACAGGGTCAATGAGCAGTTCTTC. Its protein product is CAWTLHLDRVNEQFF.

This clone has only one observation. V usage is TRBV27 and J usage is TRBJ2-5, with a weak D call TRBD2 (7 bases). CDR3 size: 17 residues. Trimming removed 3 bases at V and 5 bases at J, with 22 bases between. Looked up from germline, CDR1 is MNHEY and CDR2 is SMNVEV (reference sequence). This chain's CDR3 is CASSFGSRGAVYETQYF. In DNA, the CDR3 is TGTGCCAGCAGTTTTGGCTCCCGGGGGGCGGTTTACGAGACCCAGTACTTC.

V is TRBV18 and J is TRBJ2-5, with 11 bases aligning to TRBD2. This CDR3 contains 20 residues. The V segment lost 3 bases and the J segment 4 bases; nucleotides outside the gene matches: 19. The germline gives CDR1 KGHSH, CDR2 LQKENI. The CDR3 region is CASSPLRGTSGRRVGETQYF. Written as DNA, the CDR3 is TGTGCCAGCTCACCCCTCCGGGGGACTAGCGGCAGGAGAGTGGGAGAGACCCAGTACTTC.

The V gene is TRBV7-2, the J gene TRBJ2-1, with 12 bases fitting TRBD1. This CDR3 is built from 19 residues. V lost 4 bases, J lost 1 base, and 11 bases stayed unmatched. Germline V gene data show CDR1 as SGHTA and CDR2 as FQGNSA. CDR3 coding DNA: TGTGCCAGCAGCTCCCCGGGACAGGGGGCTAGCGGGTCCTACAATGAGCAGTTCTTC. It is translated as CASSSPGQGASGSYNEQFF.

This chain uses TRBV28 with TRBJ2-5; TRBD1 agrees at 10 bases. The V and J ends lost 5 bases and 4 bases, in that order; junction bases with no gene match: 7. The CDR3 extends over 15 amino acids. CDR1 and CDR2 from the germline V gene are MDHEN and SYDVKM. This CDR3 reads CASSHPTGGTETQYF. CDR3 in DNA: TGTGCCAGCAGTCACCCGACAGGGGGCACAGAGACCCAGTACTTC.

CDR3 coding DNA: TGTGCCAGCAGCGTAGTAGGGGACAGGGTACGGGACGCAGATACGCAGTATTTT. It translates to CASSVVGDRVRDADTQYF. The chain recombines TRBV9 with TRBJ2-3, with 9 bases identical to TRBD1. V lost 0 bases and J lost 4; bases outside the gene matches: 12. The CDR3 has 18 amino acids. CDR1 SGDLS and CDR2 YYNGEE come from the germline V gene.

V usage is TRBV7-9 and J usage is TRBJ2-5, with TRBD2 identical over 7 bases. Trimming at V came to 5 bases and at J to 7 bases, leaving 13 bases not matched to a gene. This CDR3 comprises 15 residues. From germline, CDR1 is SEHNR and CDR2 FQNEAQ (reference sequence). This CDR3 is CASSPSGRTKGTQYF. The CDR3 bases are TGTGCCAGCAGCCCTAGCGGAAGAACGAAGGGGACCCAGTACTTC. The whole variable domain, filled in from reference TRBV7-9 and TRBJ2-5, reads DTGVSQNPRHKITKRGQNVTFRCDPISEHNRLYWYRQTLGQGPEFLTYFQNEAQLEKSRLLSDRFSAERPKGSFSTLEIQRTEQGDSAMYLCASSPSGRTKGTQYFGPGTRLLVL.

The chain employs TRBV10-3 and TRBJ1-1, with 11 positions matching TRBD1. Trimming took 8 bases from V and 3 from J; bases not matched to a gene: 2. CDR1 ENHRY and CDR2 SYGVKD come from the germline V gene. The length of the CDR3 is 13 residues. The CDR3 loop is CAIRDRGDTEAFF. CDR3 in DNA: TGTGCCATCCGGGACAGGGGGGACACTGAAGCTTTCTTT.

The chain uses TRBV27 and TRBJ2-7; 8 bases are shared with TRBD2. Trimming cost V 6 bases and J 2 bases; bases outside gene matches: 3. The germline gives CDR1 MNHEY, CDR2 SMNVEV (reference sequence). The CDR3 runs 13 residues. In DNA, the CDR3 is TGTGCCAGCAGACTAGCGGAAACCTACGAGCAGTACTTC. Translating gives CASRLAETYEQYF.

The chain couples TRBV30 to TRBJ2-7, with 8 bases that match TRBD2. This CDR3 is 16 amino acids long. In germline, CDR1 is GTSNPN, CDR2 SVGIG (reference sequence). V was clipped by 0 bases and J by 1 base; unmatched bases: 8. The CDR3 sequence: CAWSVRLAPSSYEQYF. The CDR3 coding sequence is TGTGCCTGGAGTGTCCGACTAGCGCCAAGTTCCTACGAGCAGTACTTC.

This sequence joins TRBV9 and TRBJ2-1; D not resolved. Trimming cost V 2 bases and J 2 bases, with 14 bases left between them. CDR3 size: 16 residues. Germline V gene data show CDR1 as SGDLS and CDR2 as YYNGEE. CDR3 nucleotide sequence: TGTGCCAGCAGCGTTCGGAGTCCCCTAGCCTACAATGAGCAGTTCTTC. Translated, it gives CASSVRSPLAYNEQFF.

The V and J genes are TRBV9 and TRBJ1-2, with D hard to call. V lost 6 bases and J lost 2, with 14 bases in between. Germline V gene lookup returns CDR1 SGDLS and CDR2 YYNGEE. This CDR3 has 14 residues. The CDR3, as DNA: TGTGCCAGCACCCCAAACCCCAGAAACTATGGCTACACCTTC. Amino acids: CASTPNPRNYGYTF.

The CDR3 nucleotides read TGTGCCAGCAGTTTCCGGACCTTCGGGGGCGAGCAGTACTTC. It codes for CASSFRTFGGEQYF. The chain has TRBV27 and TRBJ2-7, with D tentatively TRBD2 (6 bases). Deletions cut 3 bases from V and 6 bases from J, with 15 bases between. Per the germline V gene, CDR1 is MNHEY and CDR2 is SMNVEV (reference sequence). The CDR3 contains 14 residues.

CDR3 protein: CASSTYREDTQYF. CDR3 sequence (DNA): TGTGCCAGCAGTACCTACAGGGAAGATACGCAGTATTTT. This chain connects TRBV28 to TRBJ2-3; possibly TRBD1 for D (6 bases). This CDR3 is 13 amino acids long. Trimming removed 5 bases from V and 5 bases from J, with 11 bases in between. CDR1 is MDHEN and CDR2 is SYDVKM in the germline V gene.